This TCR beta chain comes out of a study of T cell clonotyping in hematopoietic cell transplantation (dated by TCRdb to 2020 to 2023). Looking at the study overall: Pretransplant recipient samples were obtained after cytoreduction. A total of some 140 blood samples were gathered in the study from roughly 37 consecutive transplant recipients along with their related donors. Patient recruitment ran from late 2015 to January 2017, and follow-up continued until late 2020 or death. The investigation overall reported the following: After transplant, TCR diversity in recipients dropped, and pathologically expanded clonotypes increased progressively from day 30 to day 180. The sample size was limited and the cells went unsorted, which meant the CD4 and CD8 repertoire contributions could not be told apart. Broader posttransplant TCR repertoire diversity was predicted by donor and pretransplant recipient Inverse Simpson Index values. Just a small fraction of recipient repertoires overlapped with donor repertoires, and more than 97% appeared de novo at the given depth.

The CDR3 spans 15 residues, from the cysteine through the phenylalanine. Left in the record is the CDR3 DNA by itself, 45 bases read in frame from the first base. From a lookup of the germline V gene, CDR1 and CDR2 are SGHRS and YFSETQ. The V and J ends are trimmed by 6 bases and 6 bases, leaving 18 bases between them. To note about this clone: What antigen it recognizes has not been identified. It has no much larger one-base neighbor in the sample; base qualities were not kept.

Sample time point, as interpreted from the label and publication: recipient sample about 28 days before transplant, after cytoreduction. Recipient blood was collected about 28 days before transplant and at days 30, 100 and 180 after transplant. Nuclei Lysis Solution was used to extract genomic DNA from fresh or cryopreserved unfractionated peripheral blood mononuclear cells. TCR beta CDR3 regions were amplified from genomic DNA with the immunoSEQ assay, a bias-controlled multiplex PCR using V- and J-specific primers. In a second PCR step, the CDR3 amplicons were tagged with a proprietary barcode plus Illumina adapter sequences. An Illumina MiSeq instrument was used to sequence the CDR3 libraries. The original methods were these. Export and quality control were performed with immunoSEQ Analyzer 3.0, and downstream analyses were performed with R Bioconductor and Immunarch. Repertoire metrics were calculated using only productive rearrangements within the normalized downsampled data set. In the normalized cohort, a clonotype counted as pathologically expanded if the clonotype was larger than 5 templates. The Inverse Simpson Index served as the measure of repertoire diversity. To capture all clonotypes, the CMV-specificity analyses were run on the non-normalized data set. What TCRdb holds here is the immuneACCESS table cut down to in-frame rearrangements. Part of the clones is not present; checked against another copy, under half of the missing clones reflect an unresolved V gene, and the others are unexplained. For V, J and clone size, that table is used; D and trimming come from the DNA. The table for this sample lists several thousand clones; about 90% of them were counted only once. The top ten clonotypes cover 27% of the sample.

The chain was built from TRBV5-1 and TRBJ2-2, and TRBD2 may be the D gene, going by 5 matching bases. The receptor was isolated from a woman aged 55 to 70 with acute myeloid leukemia. Some clones in this sample may be carry-over from other donors' samples. The source material was peripheral blood mononuclear cells, sampled before stem cell transplant. The CDR3 reads as follows: CASTLAGGLAGELFF. The nucleotide sequence reads TGCGCCAGCACCCTGGCTGGCGGGCTGGCCGGGGAGCTGTTTTTT.